Below, 2 T cell receptor beta chains from the same sample are listed, as sequenced in a study of radiation and T cells in renal cell carcinoma. Measured with immunoSEQ multiplex PCR; TCRdb has only the in-frame clones, and not every one. The repertoire holds roughly 9,000 clones, with 50% to 70% as singletons. Treatment noted: 15 Gy SBRT to primary tumor, nephrectomy 4 weeks later. The material sequenced was tumor tissue, taken from a patient whose treatment included radiotherapy and nephrectomy. These receptors came from a woman aged 50 to 60 with renal cell carcinoma.

This chain's CDR3 is CASSSSGTLDTQYF. In nucleotides, the CDR3 is TGCGCCAGCAGCTCCTCCGGGACGTTAGATACGCAGTATTTT. This chain joins TRBV5-1 and TRBJ2-3; D could derive from TRBD1 or TRBD2 (5 bases each). Germline assignment: CDR1 SGHRS and CDR2 YFSETQ. V was clipped by 3 bases and J by 5 bases, with 13 bases between them. The CDR3 consists of 14 residues. The full variable domain, completed using reference TRBV5-1 and TRBJ2-3, is KAGVTQTPRYLIKTRGQQVTLSCSPISGHRSVSWYQQTPGQGLQFLFEYFSETQRNKGNFPGRFSGRQFSNSRSEMNVSTLELGDSALYLCASSSSGTLDTQYFGPGTRLTVL.

The rearrangement joins TRBV27 to TRBJ1-4; a possible D gene is TRBD1 (5 bases). Germline loops: CDR1 MNHEY, CDR2 SMNVEV (reference sequence). This CDR3 is 15 amino acids long. V was cut by 3 bases and J by 7 bases, with 15 bases left in between. The CDR3 DNA is TGTGCCAGCAGTTTTTCCGAGGGGTTTAGTGAAAAACTGTTTTTT. It encodes CASSFSEGFSEKLFF.